What follows describes a single TCR beta chain. Its matching antigen is unknown. This sample was taken from a study of cytomegalovirus exposure and HLA in healthy donors. Study-wide findings and caveats: It was confirmed in vitro that a few of the CMV-associated chains were specific for CMV antigens.

A multiplex PCR was run with 60 Vbeta primers and 13 Jbeta primers. Repertoires were generated with immunoSEQ multiplex PCR, while TCRdb's copy carries only in-frame clones and drops some. Here the sample spans nearly 200,000 clones, 82% being singletons. This TCR derives from a woman aged 45-65 years in good health and CMV-seropositive. Input material: PBMCs.

CDR3 in amino acids: CASVGTALTYEQYF. The DNA of the CDR3 is TGTGCCTCGGTGGGGACAGCCTTAACCTACGAGCAGTACTTC. This chain connects TRBV2 to TRBJ2-5, with 7 bases fitting TRBD1. The DNA end is more similar to TRBJ2-7, so the J call may be wrong. The CDR3 is 14 residues long. Germline CDR1 and CDR2: SNHLY and FYNNEI.